This entry lists 28 T cell receptor beta chains sequenced from one sample in a study of T cell repertoires in cytomegalovirus infection. TCRdb fed the reads into MiXCR, producing one record per CDR3 protein. The top ten hold around an eighth of the sample, which has some 920,000 distinct CDR3 sequences, approximately 32% seen once. Antigens for these TCRs are unknown. The sequenced sample was cultured CD8+ T cells from PBMCs, obtained from culture after CMV antigen stimulation. These receptors were obtained from a human donor in good health (CMV status not recorded). Some clones in this sample may be carry-over from other donors' samples.

This clonotype was seen many times. V and J are TRBV7-8 and TRBJ2-3, with D hard to call. V lost 2 bases, J lost 4 bases, and 16 bases lay in between. This CDR3 has 16 amino acids. Looked up from germline, CDR1 is SGHVS and CDR2 is FQNEAQ. CDR3 amino acids: CASSLLTLASADTQYF. In nucleotides, the CDR3 is TGTGCCAGCAGCTTACTTACTCTTGCTTCAGCAGATACGCAGTATTTT.

This sequence joins TRBV6-5 and TRBJ2-7; 7 nucleotides agree with TRBD2. The ends lost 5 bases at V and 2 bases at J; junction bases unmatched: 12. The germline V gene has CDR1 MNHEY and CDR2 SVGAGI. This CDR3 has 16 residues. The CDR3 loop is CASSPNRLAETYEQYV. Here the CDR3 DNA reads TGTGCCAGCAGTCCGAATCGACTAGCAGAAACCTACGAGCAGTACGTC.

The chain couples TRBV2 to TRBJ2-7, with D perhaps matching TRBD1 or TRBD2 (5 bases each). V was trimmed by 3 bases and J by 4 bases, leaving 7 bases between them. The CDR3 runs 12 residues. Germline V gene sequence: CDR1 SNHLY, CDR2 FYNNEI. The CDR3 protein is CASSDEGYEQYV. CDR3 sequence (DNA): TGTGCCAGCAGTGACGAGGGGTACGAGCAGTACGTC.

This clonotype was seen a few times. The rearrangement links TRBV7-8 to TRBJ2-1, with 10 bases that match TRBD2. J lost 7 bases, V lost 1 base, and 7 bases had no gene match. Germline V CDR1 and CDR2: SGHVS, FQNEAQ. The CDR3 is made up of 16 amino acids. The CDR3 DNA sequence: TGTGCCAGCAGCTTAGAACCAGCGGGGGGGCATAATGAGCAGTTCTTC. This sequence encodes CASSLEPAGGHNEQFF.

This clonotype was seen at least ten times. The chain recombines TRBV27 with TRBJ1-2; 8 bases fit TRBD1. The CDR3 is made up of 13 amino acids. V trimming: 3 bases; J trimming: 4 bases; junction bases outside the gene matches: 1. CDR1 MNHEY and CDR2 SMNVEV come from the germline V gene (reference sequence). In nucleotides, the CDR3 is TGTGCCAGCAGTTTTGGACAGGGCTATGGCTACACCTTC. Encoded protein: CASSFGQGYGYTF.

The V and J genes are TRBV7-9 and TRBJ1-6; TRBD1 agrees at 8 bases. Per germline, CDR1 SEHNR and CDR2 FQNEAQ (reference sequence). The CDR3 length is 15 residues. V lost 7 bases and J lost 5; bases outside the gene matches: 7. The CDR3 is CASTPRTGNNSPLHF. The CDR3 coding sequence is TGTGCCAGCACCCCAAGGACAGGGAATAATTCACCCCTCCACTTT.

The table lists this clonotype with a few counts. The chain carries TRBV7-9 and TRBJ1-4; D is unclear. Looked up from germline, CDR1 is SEHNR and CDR2 is FQNEAQ (reference sequence). Trimming cost V 9 bases and J 4 bases, with 12 bases left between them. The CDR3 is 13 amino acids. The CDR3 DNA reads TGTGCCAGTGGGGAGGCCGGTAATGAAAAACTGTTTTTT. Protein: CASGEAGNEKLFF.

The V gene is TRBV20-1, the J gene TRBJ2-2; TRBD1 aligns across 8 bases. Trimming removed 1 base from V and 3 bases from J; junction bases left unmatched: 16. This CDR3 spans 19 amino acids. CDR1 and CDR2 (germline): DFQATT, SNEGSKA (reference sequence). The CDR3 spells CSARVLKSGGIGYTGELFF. The CDR3 nucleotides are TGCAGTGCTAGAGTTCTCAAATCAGGGGGCATCGGGTACACCGGGGAGCTGTTTTTT.

This chain joins TRBV27 and TRBJ2-3; D ambiguous. CDR1 is MNHEY, CDR2 SMNVEV, per germline (reference sequence). The CDR3 covers 15 residues. The ends were cut back, 6 bases at V and 0 bases at J, with 13 bases in the middle. In DNA, the CDR3 is TGTGCCAGCAGCCTTACAGTTTCGAGCACAGATACGCAGTATTTT. It encodes CASSLTVSSTDTQYF.

This clonotype has more than one count but fewer than ten. V usage is TRBV7-8 and J usage is TRBJ2-1; TRBD1 matches 9 bases. Germline values: CDR1 SGHVS, CDR2 FQNEAQ. V lost 6 bases and J lost 2; bases outside the gene matches: 5. The CDR3 runs to 15 residues. The CDR3 region is CASRQTGGPYNEQFF. CDR3 nucleotide sequence: TGTGCCAGCAGACAGACAGGGGGGCCCTACAATGAGCAGTTCTTC.

This clonotype occurred a few times. The V call is TRBV11-2, the J call TRBJ2-5, with 15 positions matching TRBD2. Germline CDR1 and CDR2: SGHAT and FQNNGV. This CDR3 is built from 17 residues. With 5 bases clipped from V and 2 bases from J, the junction kept 6 bases outside the gene matches. This CDR3 reads CASSPGLAGGMQETQYF. The CDR3 DNA sequence: TGTGCCAGCAGCCCTGGACTAGCGGGGGGGATGCAAGAGACCCAGTACTTC.

The rearrangement joins TRBV12-3 or TRBV12-4 to TRBJ2-5; D not resolved. CDR3 length: 11 residues. V was cut by 5 bases and J by 7 bases, with 8 bases left in between. DNA for the CDR3: TGTGCCAGCAGTCCCAGTTCGACCCAGTACTTC. Translating it yields CASSPSSTQYF.

A few counts support this clonotype. The V and J genes are TRBV14 and TRBJ1-2, with D hard to call. CDR3 size: 16 residues. The V gene lost 0 bases and the J gene lost 4 bases, with 15 bases spanning the gap. In germline, CDR1 is SGHDN, CDR2 FVKESK. In nucleotides, the CDR3 is TGTGCCAGCAGCCAAGATTCGAGTGGCAGAAGCTATGGCTACACCTTC. Its protein is CASSQDSSGRSYGYTF.

This clonotype was seen a handful of times. This rearrangement joins TRBV12-3 or TRBV12-4 to TRBJ1-2; 9 positions match TRBD1. CDR3 length equals 14 residues. Trimming took 5 bases from V and 7 from J; bases not matched to a gene: 8. The CDR3: CASSTGTGISGYTF. DNA of the CDR3: TGTGCCAGCAGTACTGGGACAGGGATTTCTGGCTACACCTTC.

This clonotype was counted a few times. This chain connects TRBV19 to TRBJ1-1, with no clear D. With 1 base removed from V and 4 bases from J, the gap between germline ends came to 7 bases. Germline V CDR1 and CDR2: LNHDA, SQIVND (reference sequence). This CDR3 contains 13 residues. The CDR3 DNA is TGTGCCAGTAGTATAGCGGCGACCACTGAAGCTTTCTTT. Protein product: CASSIAATTEAFF.

This clonotype was seen just once. This chain joins TRBV5-1 and TRBJ1-1; tentative D call: TRBD1 (6 bases). Trimming took 0 bases from V and 6 from J, leaving 12 bases between them. The germline CDR1 and CDR2 sequences are SGHRS and YFSETQ. The CDR3 runs 14 residues. For the CDR3, the DNA is TGCGCCAGCAGCTTGGAACGGGGGGGGCCTGAAGCTTTCTTT. Protein: CASSLERGGPEAFF.

This clonotype came up a few times. This chain connects TRBV15 to TRBJ2-1, with TRBD1 as a possible D gene (5 bases). Germline CDR1 and CDR2: LNHNV and YYDKDF (reference sequence). Trimming stripped 1 base from V and 3 bases from J, with 13 bases between. CDR3 length equals 16 residues. The CDR3 sequence is CATSRAPTGGYNEQFF. CDR3 sequence (DNA): TGTGCCACCAGCAGAGCGCCAACAGGTGGCTACAATGAGCAGTTCTTC.

In this sample, this clonotype turned up once. The chain recombines TRBV7-9 with TRBJ1-2, with 8 bases that match TRBD1. Unmatched junction bases numbered 4, after V lost 5 bases and J lost 2 bases. The V gene's germline CDR1 is SEHNR and CDR2 FQNEAQ (reference sequence). This CDR3 spans 14 amino acids. This CDR3 is CASSPRDRNYGYTF. The CDR3 nucleotides read TGTGCCAGCAGCCCCCGGGACAGGAACTATGGCTACACCTTC.

This clonotype was counted ten times or more. The rearrangement joins TRBV6-1 to TRBJ1-1, with TRBD1 identical over 10 bases. Losses at the gene ends were 4 bases for V and 7 bases for J; bases not matched to a gene: 9. Germline CDR1 is MNHNS and CDR2 is SASEGT. This CDR3 is built from 15 residues. The chain's CDR3 is CASSAPGQGIFEAFF. CDR3 bases: TGTGCCAGCAGTGCTCCGGGACAGGGGATTTTTGAAGCTTTCTTT.

This chain connects TRBV9 to TRBJ2-2, with 10 nucleotides matching TRBD2. Trimming took 3 bases from V and 1 from J; bases not matched to a gene: 6. The germline V gene encodes CDR1 SGDLS and CDR2 YYNGEE. The CDR3 spans 17 residues. This CDR3 reads CASSDPRLAGNTGELFF. Written as DNA, the CDR3 is TGTGCCAGCAGCGACCCCCGACTAGCGGGGAACACCGGGGAGCTGTTTTTT. The whole variable domain, remainder taken from reference TRBV9 and TRBJ2-2, is DSGVTQTPKHLITATGQRVTLRCSPRSGDLSVYWYQQSLDQGLQFLIQYYNGEERAKGNILERFSAQQFPDLHSELNLSSLELGDSALYFCASSDPRLAGNTGELFFGEGSRLTVL.

The sample holds a few counts of this clonotype. The chain carries TRBV27 and TRBJ1-6, with 8 positions matching TRBD1. The CDR3 length is 14 residues. Losses at the gene ends were 2 bases for V and 14 bases for J; bases not matched to a gene: 8. Germline V gives CDR1 MNHEY, CDR2 SMNVEV (reference sequence). CDR3 amino acids: CASSLGQGPLALHF. The CDR3 DNA reads TGTGCCAGCAGTTTAGGACAGGGCCCTTTGGCCCTCCACTTT.

This CDR3 is CASSQSGGYANWDNEAFF. CDR3 DNA sequence: TGTGCCAGCAGCCAAAGCGGAGGTTACGCAAATTGGGATAATGAAGCTTTCTTT. The chain couples TRBV7-3 to TRBJ1-1; D gene uncertain. Trimming left V 5 bases short and J 7 bases short, with 29 bases between. CDR1 SGHTA and CDR2 FQGTGA come from the germline V gene. The CDR3 spans 18 residues.

The chain carries TRBV4-3 and TRBJ1-5; 8 bases are shared with TRBD1. The V gene end was trimmed by 0 bases and the J gene end by 3 bases; junction bases not matched to a gene: 10. There are 18 residues in the CDR3. Germline values: CDR1 LGHNA, CDR2 YSLEER. This chain's CDR3 is CASSQENYRTGHNQPQHF. The CDR3 nucleotides read TGCGCCAGCAGCCAAGAAAACTACCGGACAGGGCACAATCAGCCCCAGCATTTT.

This chain links TRBV6-6 with TRBJ2-7; D remains unclear. CDR3 length equals 14 residues. From germline, CDR1 is MNHNY and CDR2 SVGAGI (reference sequence). Between the trimmed V and J ends, which lost 8 bases and 3 bases, there was a span of 17 bases. The CDR3 reads CASSVSVSGYEQYV. Here the CDR3 DNA reads TGTGCCAGCTCCGTGTCCGTGTCAGGCTACGAGCAGTACGTC.

In this sample, this clonotype turned up many times. The gene calls are TRBV10-3 and TRBJ2-3, with D tentatively TRBD2 (5 bases). With 3 bases removed from V and 0 bases from J, the gap between germline ends came to 16 bases. In germline, CDR1 is ENHRY, CDR2 SYGVKD. The CDR3 contains 17 residues. CDR3 residues: CAISETLGVTSTDTQYF. The DNA of the CDR3 is TGTGCCATCAGTGAAACCCTCGGGGTCACTAGCACAGATACGCAGTATTTT.

The chain combines TRBV25-1 with TRBJ2-2, with D maybe TRBD2 (5 bases). Trimming pared 2 bases from V and 4 bases from J, leaving 17 bases between. Germline V gene data show CDR1 as MGHDK and CDR2 as SYGVNS. This CDR3 comprises 17 residues. CDR3 loop: CASSESIRGNSTGELFF. The CDR3 DNA reads as TGTGCCAGCAGTGAAAGTATAAGAGGGAACAGCACCGGGGAGCTGTTTTTT.

The chain is built from TRBV4-3 and TRBJ1-1; D is uncertain. The CDR3 is made up of 16 amino acids. Germline-derived CDR1 and CDR2 are LGHNA and YSLEER. Trimming removed 2 bases at V and 5 bases at J, with 18 bases between. CDR3 sequence reads: CASSQTHAGIRTEAFF. The DNA of the CDR3 is TGCGCCAGCAGCCAAACACACGCGGGAATAAGGACTGAAGCTTTCTTT.

This sequence joins TRBV6-2 or TRBV6-3 and TRBJ2-7; D perhaps matches TRBD2 (7 bases). This CDR3 contains 14 residues. Germline CDR1 reads MNHEY; CDR2 reads SVGEGT. The V gene lost 2 bases and the J gene lost 6 bases, with 14 bases spanning the gap. CDR3 coding DNA: TGTGCCAGCAGTTACAGCCGGGGGGCCGGCGAGCAGTACGTC. Residues: CASSYSRGAGEQYV.